This paragraph covers one TCR beta chain sequence. Its antigen remains unidentified. These data belong to a study of CD4 T cells in relation to SARS-CoV-2 and coronaviruses. This table comes from immunoSEQ multiplex PCR, and its TCRdb copy is limited to in-frame clones, with some not included. The sample includes about 34,000 clones, about four fifths of them seen just once. This TCR derives from an adult with COVID-19. The sample comprised memory CD4+ T cells from PBMCs, cultured in vitro.

The CDR3 nucleotides are TGTGCCAGCAGCGTAGTAATAGCGGGGGGCACAGATACGCAGTATTTT. This encodes CASSVVIAGGTDTQYF. The J gene is TRBJ2-3, the V gene TRBV9, with 9 bases aligning to TRBD2. CDR1 and CDR2 (germline): SGDLS, YYNGEE. CDR3 size: 16 residues. The junction had 3 bases not matched to a gene; V was cut back by 0 bases and J by 1 base.